The 21 T cell receptor beta chains reported below all come from one sample, sequenced in a study of T-cell reconstitution after alpha-beta-depleted transplantation in children. Unique molecular identifiers were incorporated into the prepared TCRbeta library. TCRdb analysed the PCR reads with MiXCR anew, one entry per CDR3 protein. The sample contains about 610,000 distinct CDR3 sequences, about 10% of which appear only once. The sequencing used PBMCs from the stem cell graft donor, collected from the stem cell graft. These receptors were obtained from a human donor who donated a stem cell graft to a child with acute myeloid leukemia.

This clonotype has more than one count but fewer than ten. The chain links TRBV20-1 to TRBJ2-5, with D tentatively TRBD2 (5 bases). V shed 3 bases and J shed 2 bases, with 13 bases lying between them. This CDR3 is 14 amino acids long. Germline V lookup: CDR1 DFQATT, CDR2 SNEGSKA (reference sequence). The CDR3 coding sequence is TGCAGTGCTAGCGTGGGAGCGGTACAAGAGACCCAGTACTTC. Encoded protein: CSASVGAVQETQYF.

This clonotype was recorded many times. The chain joins TRBV5-1 to TRBJ2-7, with D tentatively TRBD2 (6 bases). V was pared by 0 bases and J by 7 bases, with 11 bases between. CDR1 is SGHRS, CDR2 YFSETQ, per germline. The CDR3 is 13 residues long. CDR3 bases: TGCGCCAGCAGCTTGGCGGGAGTTGGGGAGCAGTACTTC. Translated, it gives CASSLAGVGEQYF.

A single count supports this clonotype. The V and J genes are TRBV30 and TRBJ1-2, with D perhaps matching TRBD1 (5 bases). This CDR3 spans 15 amino acids. Germline CDR1 is GTSNPN and CDR2 is SVGIG (reference sequence). Trimming removed 1 base at V and 4 bases at J, with 16 bases between. CDR3 sequence: CAWSALAGGSYGYTF. Written as DNA, the CDR3 is TGTGCCTGGAGTGCCCTGGCCGGGGGGAGCTATGGCTACACCTTC.

This clonotype was counted a few times. The V call is TRBV7-2, the J call TRBJ2-3; possible D gene TRBD2, 6 bases. The CDR3 sequence is 12 residues long. Germline V gives CDR1 SGHTA, CDR2 FQGNSA. V was trimmed by 1 base and J by 11 bases, leaving 10 bases between them. The CDR3 spells CASSLVLAWQYF. CDR3 DNA: TGTGCCAGCAGCTTAGTACTAGCATGGCAGTATTTT. Looking up the rest from reference TRBV7-2 and TRBJ2-3 gives the full variable domain: GAGVSQSPSNKVTEKGKDVELRCDPISGHTALYWYRQSLGQGLEFLIYFQGNSAPDKSGLPSDRFSAERTGGSVSTLTIQRTQQEDSAVYLCASSLVLAWQYFGPGTRLTVL.

This clonotype was recorded a few times. J is TRBJ1-2 and V is TRBV28, with D possibly matching TRBD1 (6 bases). The V end was cut by 6 bases, the J end by 2 bases, with 13 bases between. Germline CDR1 MDHEN, CDR2 SYDVKM. The CDR3 is 14 residues long. CDR3 in DNA: TGTGCCAGCAGGCGCCCGGGGGCAAACTATGGCTACACCTTC. Its translation: CASRRPGANYGYTF.

This clonotype was recorded many times. V is TRBV7-3 and J is TRBJ2-2; D is ambiguous. Trimming cost V 4 bases and J 0 bases, with 9 bases left between them. The CDR3 covers 15 residues. The germline CDR1 and CDR2 sequences are SGHTA and FQGTGA. DNA of the CDR3: TGTGCCAGCAGCTACAAACCAGCGAACACCGGGGAGCTGTTTTTT. It specifies CASSYKPANTGELFF.

The rearrangement links TRBV12-3 or TRBV12-4 to TRBJ2-1, with 10 bases identical to TRBD2. The V segment lost 2 bases and the J segment 4 bases; nucleotides outside the gene matches: 5. The CDR3 totals 16 residues. The CDR3 DNA follows: TGTGCCAGCAGTTTATGGAGCGGGAGGGGGTACAATGAGCAGTTCTTC. Protein: CASSLWSGRGYNEQFF.

This clonotype was counted many times. This chain connects TRBV29-1 to TRBJ2-7, with D possibly TRBD1 on 6 matching bases. The CDR3 runs 12 residues. Germline V gene lookup returns CDR1 SQVTM and CDR2 ANQGSEA. The V and J ends lost 1 base and 7 bases respectively, with 11 bases between them. CDR3 residues: CSVEAGVREQYF. The CDR3 DNA is TGCAGCGTTGAAGCAGGGGTGCGGGAGCAGTACTTC.

The chain couples TRBV20-1 to TRBJ1-6; a weak D match, TRBD1 (5 bases). CDR1 is DFQATT and CDR2 is SNEGSKA in the germline V gene (reference sequence). Trimming shortened V by 5 bases and J by 10 bases, and 12 bases separated the two germline ends. CDR3 length: 12 residues. CDR3 region: CSAATGTSPLHF. The CDR3 DNA is TGCAGTGCTGCGACTGGGACCTCACCCCTCCACTTT.

This clonotype has ten or more counts. This chain links TRBV7-2 with TRBJ1-5; D is unclear. Germline V lookup: CDR1 SGHTA, CDR2 FQGNSA. V gave up 2 bases and J gave up 6 bases, with 8 bases separating them. CDR3 length: 13 residues. DNA of the CDR3: TGTGCCAGCAGCTTAAGAACCAGTCAGCCCCAGCATTTT. It encodes CASSLRTSQPQHF. Combining the CDR3 with reference TRBV7-2 and TRBJ1-5 gives the whole variable domain GAGVSQSPSNKVTEKGKDVELRCDPISGHTALYWYRQSLGQGLEFLIYFQGNSAPDKSGLPSDRFSAERTGGSVSTLTIQRTQQEDSAVYLCASSLRTSQPQHFGDGTRLSIL.

This clonotype has only a few counts. V is TRBV7-3 and J is TRBJ2-1, with 11 bases that match TRBD2. V lost 3 bases and J lost 4; bases outside the gene matches: 17. Per the germline V gene, CDR1 is SGHTA and CDR2 is FQGTGA. There are 20 residues in the CDR3. The CDR3 DNA reads TGTGCCAGCAGCTTTCTGGGGGGGACTAGCGGCCCACTGGGGTACAATGAGCAGTTCTTC. It is translated as CASSFLGGTSGPLGYNEQFF.

V usage is TRBV20-1 and J usage is TRBJ1-1; D call uncertain. The V end was cut by 8 bases, the J end by 0 bases, with 13 bases between. Germline CDR1 is DFQATT and CDR2 is SNEGSKA (reference sequence). This CDR3 region has 13 residues. The CDR3 DNA reads as TGCAGTTTTAGACCCCGGGTGAACACTGAAGCTTTCTTT. Its protein is CSFRPRVNTEAFF.

This clonotype came up a few times. V and J are TRBV9 and TRBJ2-7; D perhaps matches TRBD1 (5 bases). V dropped 7 bases and J dropped 3 bases, with 11 bases sitting between them. CDR1 is SGDLS, CDR2 YYNGEE, per germline. There are 12 residues in the CDR3. The CDR3 nucleotides are TGTGCCAGCGGCTTAGACAGCTACGAGCAGTACTTC. It specifies CASGLDSYEQYF. Looking up the rest from reference TRBV9 and TRBJ2-7 gives the full variable domain: DSGVTQTPKHLITATGQRVTLRCSPRSGDLSVYWYQQSLDQGLQFLIQYYNGEERAKGNILERFSAQQFPDLHSELNLSSLELGDSALYFCASGLDSYEQYFGPGTRLTVT.

This clonotype was picked up many times. In DNA, the CDR3 is TGTGCCAGCACCCTGGAGATAACCCTATACAATGAGCAGTTCTTC. Protein product: CASTLEITLYNEQFF. The chain combines TRBV7-2 with TRBJ2-1; D gene unclear. V shed 7 bases and J shed 4 bases, with 17 bases lying between them. Germline V gene data show CDR1 as SGHTA and CDR2 as FQGNSA. The CDR3 sequence is 15 residues long.

This clonotype was detected many times. The rearrangement links TRBV20-1 to TRBJ2-3, with D tentatively TRBD2 (5 bases). The CDR3 extends over 15 amino acids. Deletions cut 3 bases from V and 2 bases from J, with 15 bases between. From germline, CDR1 is DFQATT and CDR2 SNEGSKA (reference sequence). As DNA, the CDR3 is TGCAGTGCTAGTTCGCCTAGCTCTAACACAGATACGCAGTATTTT. Protein product: CSASSPSSNTDTQYF.

The chain combines TRBV6-5 with TRBJ2-3, with no clear D. Germline CDR1 reads MNHEY; CDR2 reads SVGAGI. This CDR3 contains 16 residues. V gave up 0 bases and J gave up 5 bases, with 15 bases separating them. CDR3 coding DNA: TGTGCCAGCAGTTACTCAGCCCCTTTCGGTTTAGATACGCAGTATTTT. Protein: CASSYSAPFGLDTQYF.

The sample holds a few counts of this clonotype. The CDR3 DNA follows: TGCAGTGCTAGGCGGGACTGGAATGAGCAGTTCTTC. Its protein is CSARRDWNEQFF. The V gene is TRBV20-1, the J gene TRBJ2-1; TRBD2 is a possible D gene (6 bases). The germline CDR1 and CDR2 sequences are DFQATT and SNEGSKA (reference sequence). This CDR3 contains 12 residues. Trimming pared 3 bases from V and 7 bases from J, leaving 10 bases between.

This clonotype has more than one count but fewer than ten. The chain recombines TRBV28 with TRBJ2-2, with 8 bases that match TRBD2. The V gene end was trimmed by 7 bases and the J gene end by 1 base; junction bases not matched to a gene: 5. The CDR3 runs 15 residues. Germline loops: CDR1 MDHEN, CDR2 SYDVKM. In DNA form, the CDR3 reads TGTGCCAGCACCTCGGGGGGGGGGAACACCGGGGAGCTGTTTTTT. It specifies CASTSGGGNTGELFF. Full variable domain (outside the CDR3, taken from reference TRBV28 and TRBJ2-2): DVKVTQSSRYLVKRTGEKVFLECVQDMDHENMFWYRQDPGLGLRLIYFSYDVKMKEKGDIPEGYSVSREKKERFSLILESASTNQTSMYLCASTSGGGNTGELFFGEGSRLTVL.

This clonotype has a handful of counts. The chain is built from TRBV7-8 and TRBJ2-7; 9 nucleotides align to TRBD1. The CDR3 spans 15 residues. Germline assignment: CDR1 SGHVS and CDR2 FQNEAQ. Germline trimming cut 6 bases from V and 2 bases from J; bases unmatched to any gene: 8. CDR3 region: CASRPRGQGTYEQYF. CDR3 sequence (DNA): TGTGCCAGCAGGCCTCGGGGACAGGGCACCTACGAGCAGTACTTC.

V usage is TRBV7-2 and J usage is TRBJ2-7; D remains ambiguous. The V end was cut by 5 bases, the J end by 0 bases, with 17 bases between. Germline V lookup: CDR1 SGHTA, CDR2 FQGNSA. The CDR3 is 16 amino acids. Here the CDR3 DNA reads TGTGCCAGCAGCCAAGGGCTCTCGAGACGCTCCTACGAGCAGTACTTC. Its protein is CASSQGLSRRSYEQYF.

The CDR3 spells CSARVVIAGRSRNEQFF. In DNA, the CDR3 is TGCAGTGCTAGAGTGGTGATAGCGGGAAGGTCTAGAAATGAGCAGTTCTTC. The gene calls are TRBV20-1 and TRBJ2-1; 8 nucleotides agree with TRBD2. Germline V gives CDR1 DFQATT, CDR2 SNEGSKA (reference sequence). The CDR3 has 17 amino acids. The V segment lost 1 base and the J segment 7 bases; nucleotides outside the gene matches: 15.